This T cell receptor (beta chain) was sequenced during a study of T-cell reconstitution after alpha-beta-depleted transplantation in children. General study points: Where alpha-beta T cells came from about two months after transplant was reportedly several hundred expanded graft clones. Most T-cell counts and diversity one year after the transplant came from T cells that were newly produced.

V was clipped by 6 bases and J by 3 bases; unmatched bases: 7. There are 15 residues in the CDR3. Germline V CDR1 and CDR2: ENHRY, SYGVKD. The sample holds a few counts of this clonotype. What it recognizes is unknown. This sample's TCRbeta library carried unique molecular identifier barcodes. TCRdb re-called the PCR reads through MiXCR, storing one row per CDR3 protein. The repertoire holds 800,000 to 1,000,000 distinct CDR3 sequences, roughly 29% seen once, with 28% in the top ten. The receptor's source is a boy younger than two who had a stem cell transplant for SCID, so the T cells may come from the graft donor. The material was PBMCs, mostly from graft donor cells, obtained 360 days after TCRalphabeta/CD19-depleted stem cell transplant. V is TRBV10-3 and J is TRBJ2-3; TRBD1 agrees at 9 bases. The CDR3 bases are TGTGCCATCAGCGGGACAGGGTTAGGAACAGATACGCAGTATTTT. This codes for CAISGTGLGTDTQYF.